These T cell receptor beta chains were read from a single sample in a study of blood T cell repertoires in COVID-19. Sequencing was performed with immunoSEQ multiplex PCR; in TCRdb, only in-frame clones are kept and a portion is missing. In the table there are roughly 350,000 clones, under 95% of which are singletons. Sequencing was done on a sample of PBMCs or T cells enriched from blood (not recorded which). These TCRs come from a woman in her 30s who had recovered from COVID-19. The CDR3 runs from the conserved cysteine through the conserved F or W. D genes are given only for firm matches. Rows may omit the clone size; those that give it use once, few, many or a size class.

abundance	d_gene	v_gene	j_gene	CDR3aa	CDR3nt
-	-	TRBV18	TRBJ2-5	CASSPGQPRETQYF	TGTGCCAGCTCACCTGGACAACCGAGGGAGACCCAGTACTTC
-	-	TRBV11-2	TRBJ2-7	CASRTSGYEQYF	TGTGCCAGCAGGACAAGTGGCTACGAGCAGTACTTC
-	-	TRBV11-2	TRBJ2-7	CASSLGQVLGYEQYF	TGTGCCAGCAGCTTAGGGCAGGTATTGGGCTACGAGCAGTACTTC
once	-	TRBV7-8	TRBJ1-1	CASSFLGTEAFF	TGTGCCAGCAGCTTTCTCGGGACTGAAGCTTTCTTT
-	TRBD2	TRBV10-1	TRBJ2-4	CASTGTSEKLAKNIQYF	TGCGCCAGCACAGGGACTAGCGAGAAGCTAGCCAAAAACATTCAGTACTTC
-	TRBD2	TRBV11-3	TRBJ2-1	CASSLDPLLAGGSNEQFF	TGTGCCAGCAGCTTAGATCCCTTACTAGCGGGAGGGAGCAATGAGCAGTTCTTC
-	-	TRBV5-1	TRBJ2-3	CASSSTRDSGVDTQYF	TGCGCCAGCAGCTCTACCCGGGACTCGGGGGTGGATACGCAGTATTTT
-	TRBD1	TRBV18	TRBJ1-1	CASSKGQGNTEAFF	TGTGCCAGCTCAAAAGGACAGGGAAACACTGAAGCTTTCTTT
-	-	TRBV14	TRBJ2-1	CASSYGTYYNEQFF	TGTGCCAGCAGCTATGGGACTTACTACAATGAGCAGTTCTTC
-	-	TRBV4-2	TRBJ1-2	CASSQSGTYYGYTF	TGTGCCAGCAGCCAGAGCGGGACCTACTATGGCTACACCTTC
few	-	TRBV5-4	TRBJ2-7	CASSATGLPRGEQYF	TGTGCCAGCAGCGCAACCGGGCTCCCCCGGGGGGAGCAGTACTTC
-	TRBD1	TRBV27	TRBJ1-2	CASRSSGTGVGIGYGYTF	TGTGCCAGCAGGAGTTCAGGGACAGGGGTAGGGATTGGCTATGGCTACACCTTC
-	TRBD1	TRBV7-9	TRBJ1-1	CASSSGQGNTEAFF	TGTGCCAGCAGCTCAGGACAGGGGAACACTGAAGCTTTCTTT
-	-	TRBV11-3	TRBJ2-2	CASSSPDGGDTGELFF	TGTGCCAGCAGCTCCCCCGATGGAGGGGACACCGGGGAGCTGTTTTTT
-	TRBD2	TRBV5-6	TRBJ2-2	CASSLLLRGANTGELFF	TGTGCCAGCAGCTTGCTTCTCCGGGGGGCGAACACCGGGGAGCTGTTTTTT
-	-	TRBV27	TRBJ2-3	CASSLLRVDTQYF	TGTGCCAGCAGTTTATTACGGGTAGATACGCAGTATTTT
once	TRBD2	TRBV5-1	TRBJ2-1	CASSPGLAGGYNEQFF	TGCGCCAGCAGCCCTGGACTAGCGGGGGGCTACAATGAGCAGTTCTTC
-	-	TRBV27	TRBJ1-4	CASSFQALRGEKLFF	TGTGCCAGCAGTTTCCAAGCACTCAGGGGTGAAAAACTGTTTTTT
once	-	TRBV11-2	TRBJ1-2	CASSLALTEANYGYTF	TGTGCCAGCAGCTTAGCCCTGACAGAAGCTAACTATGGCTACACCTTC
-	TRBD1	TRBV19	TRBJ1-6	CASSMRTGLSSPLHF	TGTGCCAGTAGTATGAGGACAGGGCTATCTTCACCCCTCCACTTT
-	TRBD2	TRBV5-6	TRBJ2-7	CASSLGLAGSYEQYF	TGTGCCAGCAGCTTGGGACTAGCGGGATCCTACGAGCAGTACTTC
-	TRBD1	TRBV4-1	TRBJ1-6	CASSQVLGQANSPLHF	TGCGCCAGCAGCCAAGTATTGGGACAGGCAAATTCACCCCTCCACTTT